Described below is a single T cell receptor beta chain sequence and its context. This sample is part of a study of somatic mutations in cytotoxic T cells in rheumatoid arthritis. TCRdb's copy holds only in-frame clones and misses some; the assay was immunoSEQ multiplex PCR. The repertoire holds just over 30,000 clones, approximately 78% seen once, with just under 8.5% in the top ten. Sequencing was done on a sample of CD8+ T cells sorted from blood. The clonotype originates from an adult with rheumatoid arthritis.

The CDR3 loop reads CAISESGLRQFF. CDR3 sequence (DNA): TGTGCCATCAGTGAGTCGGGCCTCCGGCAGTTCTTC. This chain links TRBV10-3 with TRBJ2-1; D remains unclear. V was clipped by 0 bases and J by 12 bases, with 9 bases between them. Germline V lookup: CDR1 ENHRY, CDR2 SYGVKD. The CDR3 is 12 amino acids.